This T cell receptor (beta chain) emerged from a study of cytomegalovirus exposure and HLA in healthy donors. With respect to this clone: No antigen is known for it.

The germline gives CDR1 MDHEN, CDR2 SYDVKM. V dropped 7 bases and J dropped 4; count of bases not matched to a gene: 9. CDR3 size: 15 residues. The PCR ran on 60 Vbeta and 13 Jbeta primers. This table comes from immunoSEQ multiplex PCR, and its TCRdb copy is limited to in-frame clones, with some not included. The repertoire includes roughly 100,000 clones, 78% of them detected once, and 3% to 3.5% sits in the top ten. Donors likely had unrecorded immune exposures despite being nominally healthy when sampled. The study's findings and limits: In vitro experiments confirmed that a few CMV-associated chains were specific for CMV antigens. In the analysis, some V segments, TRBV6-2 and TRBV6-3 included, were excluded as indistinguishable.

The receptor was isolated from a woman in her thirties or forties in good health and CMV-seronegative. The sample taken for sequencing was PBMCs. The rearrangement links TRBV28 to TRBJ2-5, with TRBD2 matching 10 bases. The CDR3 DNA follows: TGTGCCAGCACCCTCCTAGCGGGAGTAGGAGAGACCCAGTACTTC. Protein sequence: CASTLLAGVGETQYF.